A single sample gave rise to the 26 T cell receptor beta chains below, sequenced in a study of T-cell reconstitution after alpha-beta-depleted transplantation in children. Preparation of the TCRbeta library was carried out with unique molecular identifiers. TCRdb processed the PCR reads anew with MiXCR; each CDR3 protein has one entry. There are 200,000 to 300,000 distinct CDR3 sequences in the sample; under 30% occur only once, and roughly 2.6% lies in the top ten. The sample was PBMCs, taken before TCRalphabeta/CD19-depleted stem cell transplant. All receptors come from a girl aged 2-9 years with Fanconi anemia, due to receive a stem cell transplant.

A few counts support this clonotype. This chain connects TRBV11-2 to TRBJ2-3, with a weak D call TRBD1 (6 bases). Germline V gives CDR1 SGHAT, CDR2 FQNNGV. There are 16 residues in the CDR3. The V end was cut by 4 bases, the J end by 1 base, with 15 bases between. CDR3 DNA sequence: TGTGCCAGCAGCTCCAACAGGGAGAAGGGCACAGATACGCAGTATTTT. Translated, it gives CASSSNREKGTDTQYF.

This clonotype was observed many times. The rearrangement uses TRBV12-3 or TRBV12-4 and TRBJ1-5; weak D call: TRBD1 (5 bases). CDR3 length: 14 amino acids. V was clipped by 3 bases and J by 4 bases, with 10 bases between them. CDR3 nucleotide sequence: TGTGCCAGCAGTTTCGGGCAGGGAAATCAGCCCCAGCATTTT. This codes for CASSFGQGNQPQHF.

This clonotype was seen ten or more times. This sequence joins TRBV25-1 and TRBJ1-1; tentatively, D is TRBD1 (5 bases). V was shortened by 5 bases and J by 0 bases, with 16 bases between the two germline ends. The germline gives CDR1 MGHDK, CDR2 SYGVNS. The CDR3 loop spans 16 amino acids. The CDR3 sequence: CASSPLADILNTEAFF. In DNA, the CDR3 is TGTGCCAGCAGTCCTCTCGCGGACATTTTGAACACTGAAGCTTTCTTT.

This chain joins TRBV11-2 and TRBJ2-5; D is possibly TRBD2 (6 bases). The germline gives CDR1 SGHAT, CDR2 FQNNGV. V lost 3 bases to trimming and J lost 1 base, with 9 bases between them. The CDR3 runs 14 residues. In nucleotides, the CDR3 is TGTGCCAGCAGCTTCCCGACTAGCCAAGAGACCCAGTACTTC. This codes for CASSFPTSQETQYF.

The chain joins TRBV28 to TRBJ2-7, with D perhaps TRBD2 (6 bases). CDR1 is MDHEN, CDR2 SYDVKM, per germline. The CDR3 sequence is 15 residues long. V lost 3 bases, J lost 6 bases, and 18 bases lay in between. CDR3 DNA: TGTGCCAGCAGTTTGCCCACGTTTAGGGGAGGCGAGCAGTACTTC. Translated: CASSLPTFRGGEQYF.

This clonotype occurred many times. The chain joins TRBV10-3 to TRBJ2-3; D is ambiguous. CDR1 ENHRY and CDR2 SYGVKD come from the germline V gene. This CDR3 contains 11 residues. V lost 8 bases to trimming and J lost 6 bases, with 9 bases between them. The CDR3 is CAIGTADTQYF. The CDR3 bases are TGTGCCATCGGAACGGCGGATACGCAGTATTTT.

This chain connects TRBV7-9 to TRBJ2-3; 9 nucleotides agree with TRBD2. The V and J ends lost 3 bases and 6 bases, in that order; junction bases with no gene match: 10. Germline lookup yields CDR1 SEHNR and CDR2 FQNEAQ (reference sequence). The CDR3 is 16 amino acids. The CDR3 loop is CASSFSGSSGIDTQYF. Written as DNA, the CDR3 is TGTGCCAGCAGCTTCTCCGGGTCTAGCGGGATCGATACGCAGTATTTT.

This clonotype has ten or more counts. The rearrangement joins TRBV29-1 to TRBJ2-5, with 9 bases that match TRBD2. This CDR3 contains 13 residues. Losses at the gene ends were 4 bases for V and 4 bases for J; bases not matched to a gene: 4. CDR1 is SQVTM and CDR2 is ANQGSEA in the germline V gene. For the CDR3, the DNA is TGCAGCGTTGCCGGCGGGAGGGGAGAGACCCAGTACTTC. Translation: CSVAGGRGETQYF.

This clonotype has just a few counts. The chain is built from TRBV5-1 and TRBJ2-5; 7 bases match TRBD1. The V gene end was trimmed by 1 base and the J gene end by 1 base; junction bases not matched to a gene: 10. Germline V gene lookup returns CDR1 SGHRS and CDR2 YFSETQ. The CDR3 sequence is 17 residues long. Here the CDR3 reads CASSLNPPGQRQETQYF. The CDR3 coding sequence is TGCGCCAGCAGCTTGAACCCACCGGGACAGCGCCAAGAGACCCAGTACTTC.

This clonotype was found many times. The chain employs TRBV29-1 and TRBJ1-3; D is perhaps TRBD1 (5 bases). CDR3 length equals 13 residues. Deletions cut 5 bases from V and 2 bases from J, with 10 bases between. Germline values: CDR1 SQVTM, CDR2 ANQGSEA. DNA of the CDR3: TGCAGCGTTAGCGACAGCGCTGGAAACACCATATATTTT. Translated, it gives CSVSDSAGNTIYF.

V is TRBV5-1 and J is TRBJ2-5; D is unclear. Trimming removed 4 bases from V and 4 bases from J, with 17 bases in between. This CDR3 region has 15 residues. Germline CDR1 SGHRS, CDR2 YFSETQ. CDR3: CASSPTWGFGETQYF. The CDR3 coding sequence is TGCGCCAGCAGCCCAACGTGGGGTTTTGGAGAGACCCAGTACTTC.

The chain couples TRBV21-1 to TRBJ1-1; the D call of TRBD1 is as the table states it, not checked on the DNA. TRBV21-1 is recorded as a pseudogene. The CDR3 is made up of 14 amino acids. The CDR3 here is CASLNEGGGTEAFF. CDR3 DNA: TGTGCCAGCCTTAACGAAGGGGGGGGCACTGAAGCTTTCTTT.

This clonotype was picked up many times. In DNA, the CDR3 is TGTGCCAGCAGCTTAGGCTCCCTAGTTCATTCCAATGAGCAGTTCTTC. As protein: CASSLGSLVHSNEQFF. This chain joins TRBV7-6 and TRBJ2-1, with unresolved D. Looked up from germline, CDR1 is SGHVS and CDR2 is FNYEAQ. Trimming cost V 1 base and J 6 bases, with 16 bases left between them. This CDR3 spans 16 amino acids.

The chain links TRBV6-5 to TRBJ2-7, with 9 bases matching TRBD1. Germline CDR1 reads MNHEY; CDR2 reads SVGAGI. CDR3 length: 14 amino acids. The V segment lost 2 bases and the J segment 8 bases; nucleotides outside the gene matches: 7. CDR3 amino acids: CASSYAQGATKQYF. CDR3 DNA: TGTGCCAGCAGTTACGCACAGGGGGCCACCAAGCAGTACTTC.

The chain's CDR3 is CASSPVQGPQETQYF. The CDR3 DNA reads as TGTGCCAGCTCACCAGTACAGGGCCCGCAAGAGACCCAGTACTTC. V and J are TRBV18 and TRBJ2-5; TRBD1 is a possible D gene (6 bases). V was clipped by 2 bases and J by 2 bases, with 12 bases between them. CDR1 is KGHSH, CDR2 LQKENI, per germline. The CDR3 sequence is 15 residues long.

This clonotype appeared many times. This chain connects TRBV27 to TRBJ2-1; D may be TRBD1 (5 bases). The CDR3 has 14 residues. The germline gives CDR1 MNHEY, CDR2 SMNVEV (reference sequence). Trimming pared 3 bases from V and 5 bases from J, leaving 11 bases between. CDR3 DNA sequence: TGTGCCAGCAGTTTCGTCCAGGGCCACAATGAGCAGTTCTTC. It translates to CASSFVQGHNEQFF.

The CDR3 DNA reads as TGTGCCACCAGTGTGGCAGGGGGTCAGAATGAGCAGTTCTTC. This codes for CATSVAGGQNEQFF. The gene calls are TRBV24-1 and TRBJ2-1; TRBD1 aligns across 7 bases. CDR1 is KGHDR, CDR2 SFDVKD, per germline. This CDR3 region has 14 residues. V lost 5 bases, J lost 7 bases, and 7 bases stayed unmatched.

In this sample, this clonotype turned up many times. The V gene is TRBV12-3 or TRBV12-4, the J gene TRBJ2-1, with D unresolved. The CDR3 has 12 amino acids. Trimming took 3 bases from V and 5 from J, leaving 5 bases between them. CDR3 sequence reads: CASSLVNNEQFF. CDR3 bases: TGTGCCAGCAGTTTGGTCAACAATGAGCAGTTCTTC.

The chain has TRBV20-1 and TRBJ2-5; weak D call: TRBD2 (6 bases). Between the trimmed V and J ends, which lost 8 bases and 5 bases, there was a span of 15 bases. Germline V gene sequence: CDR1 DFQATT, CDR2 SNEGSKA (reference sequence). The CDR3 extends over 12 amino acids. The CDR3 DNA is TGCAGTCCGTGGCCTGGGAGGGAGACCCAGTACTTC. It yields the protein CSPWPGRETQYF.

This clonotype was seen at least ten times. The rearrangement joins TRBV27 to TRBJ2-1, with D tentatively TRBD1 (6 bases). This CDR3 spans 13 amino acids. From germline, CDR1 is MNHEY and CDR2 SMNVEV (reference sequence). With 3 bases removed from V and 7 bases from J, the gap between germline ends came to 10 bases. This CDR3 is CASSFSGENEQFF. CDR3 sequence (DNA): TGTGCCAGCAGTTTCTCAGGGGAAAATGAGCAGTTCTTC.

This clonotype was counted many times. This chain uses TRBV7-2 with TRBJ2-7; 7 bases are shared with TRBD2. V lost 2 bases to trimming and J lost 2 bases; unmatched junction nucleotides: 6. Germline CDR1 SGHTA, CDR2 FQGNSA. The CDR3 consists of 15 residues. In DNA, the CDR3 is TGTGCCAGCAGCTTATCTAGCGGAAACACCTACGAGCAGTACTTC. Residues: CASSLSSGNTYEQYF.

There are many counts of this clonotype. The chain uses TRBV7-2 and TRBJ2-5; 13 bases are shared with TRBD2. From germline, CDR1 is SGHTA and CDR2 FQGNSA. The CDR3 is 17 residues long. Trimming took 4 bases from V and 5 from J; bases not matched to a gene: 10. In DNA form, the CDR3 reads TGTGCCAGCAGCTATTCATTTCCGGGACTAGCGGGGGAGACCCAGTACTTC. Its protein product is CASSYSFPGLAGETQYF.

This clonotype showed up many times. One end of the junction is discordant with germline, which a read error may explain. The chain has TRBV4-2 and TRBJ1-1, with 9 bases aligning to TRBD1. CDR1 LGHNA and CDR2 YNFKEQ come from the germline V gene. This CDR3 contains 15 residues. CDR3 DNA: TGTGCCAGCAGCCAAGACTGGGGGACAGGGACTGGAGCTTTCTTT. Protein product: CASSQDWGTGTGAFF.

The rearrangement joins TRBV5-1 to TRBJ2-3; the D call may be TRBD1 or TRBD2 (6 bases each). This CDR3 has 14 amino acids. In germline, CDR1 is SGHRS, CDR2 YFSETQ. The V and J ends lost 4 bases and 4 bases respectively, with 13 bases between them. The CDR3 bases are TGCGCCAGCAGCCCAAGGGGGGTGTCAGATACGCAGTATTTT. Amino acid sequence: CASSPRGVSDTQYF.

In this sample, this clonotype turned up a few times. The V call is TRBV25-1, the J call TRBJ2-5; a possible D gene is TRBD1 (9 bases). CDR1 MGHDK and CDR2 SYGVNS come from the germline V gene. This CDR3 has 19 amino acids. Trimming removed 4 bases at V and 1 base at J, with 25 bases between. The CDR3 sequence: CASSGTDRGMAGGQETQYF. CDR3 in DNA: TGTGCCAGCAGTGGGACGGACAGGGGTATGGCGGGAGGCCAAGAGACCCAGTACTTC.

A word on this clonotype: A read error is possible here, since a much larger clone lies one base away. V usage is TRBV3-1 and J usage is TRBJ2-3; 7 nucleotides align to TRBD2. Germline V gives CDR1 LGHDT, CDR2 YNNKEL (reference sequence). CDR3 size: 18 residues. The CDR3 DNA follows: TGTGCCAGCAGCCAAGCTTTTACTTTAGCGGGTTTCACAGAAACGCAGTATTTT. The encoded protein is CASSQAFTLAGFTETQYF.